A single T cell receptor beta chain is shown here with its context. The antigen is unknown. Germline-derived CDR1 and CDR2 are SGHRS and YFSETQ. Trimming shortened V by 4 bases and J by 3 bases, and 14 bases separated the two germline ends. The CDR3 covers 16 residues. TCRdb reprocessed the 5' RACE reads with MiXCR, giving one entry per CDR3 protein. The sample carries more than 600,000 distinct CDR3 sequences, approximately 18% recorded once. The sample originates from a study of identical twins. Study-level findings and limits: Cord blood beta clonotypes present at high abundance carried fewer insertions; no such pattern appeared in memory repertoires.

This sample was also put to use in a study of T cells expressing NK-cell markers. From that second work: Repertoire data for TCR beta were derived from sorted T cells (CD3+CD56+NKG2C+, CD3+CD56+NKG2C- and CD3+CD56-NKG2C+).

The chain joins TRBV5-1 to TRBJ2-6; D possibly corresponds to TRBD1 (6 bases). The material sequenced was PBMCs. This TCR came from a woman aged 18-35 years in good health. The chain's CDR3 is CASSVQGVGGANVLTF. The CDR3 coding sequence is TGCGCCAGCAGCGTACAGGGCGTAGGTGGGGCCAACGTCCTGACTTTC.